This T cell receptor (beta chain) derives from a study of blood T cell repertoires in COVID-19. This CDR3 is built from 13 residues. Germline V gives CDR1 SQVTM, CDR2 ANQGSEA. After removal of 4 bases from V and 7 bases from J, the junction contained 8 bases not matched to a gene. Sequenced by immunoSEQ multiplex PCR; TCRdb stores in-frame clones only, minus some. The data contain roughly 220,000 clones, 84% of them singletons. The sequence was collected from a man between 25 and 39 years old with active or convalescent COVID-19. Sequencing input: peripheral blood. This chain uses TRBV29-1 with TRBJ2-7; 9 bases match TRBD2. CDR3 bases: TGCAGCGTTGTAGGAAGGCTAGCGGGAGAGCAGTACTTC. It specifies CSVVGRLAGEQYF.